This TCR beta chain was recovered during a study of blood T cells in healthy people across ages. This clonotype was recorded a few times. Combining a sample-barcoded 5' primer with a J-beta primer mix, a second PCR ran for about 6 to 11 cycles. With 12 random nucleotides, a template-switch adaptor tagged each individual cDNA molecule. Each CDR3 protein is one row after TCRdb ran MiXCR on the 5' RACE reads. The sample includes 1,800,000 or so distinct CDR3 sequences, about two fifths seen only once; the top ten take more than 20%. The TCR originated in a human donor in good health. The sequenced material came from blood.

The CDR3 loop reads CAIGDSAYEQYF. The CDR3 coding sequence is TGTGCCATAGGGGACTCCGCCTACGAGCAGTACTTC. V is TRBV10-3 and J is TRBJ2-7; the D gene is possibly TRBD2 (6 bases). The germline CDR1 and CDR2 sequences are ENHRY and SYGVKD. The CDR3 sequence is 12 residues long. With 9 bases removed from V and 2 bases from J, the gap between germline ends came to 11 bases.